The present T cell receptor beta chain was sequenced within a study of blood T cell repertoires in COVID-19. Study context: From the United States, Italy and Spain came samples of acute and convalescent COVID-19.

Authors' processing steps: Amplification of reference gene primers provided the estimated nucleated cell counts. The method was immunoSEQ multiplex PCR; TCRdb's version includes in-frame clones alone and lacks a portion of them. V, J and clone size are those of that table, while D and trimming were read from the DNA. The table includes 150,000 to 200,000 clones, 82% detected once. The CDR3 spans 16 residues. Germline CDR1 SGHRS, CDR2 YFSETQ. The ends lost 4 bases at V and 0 bases at J; junction bases unmatched: 9. The genes are TRBV5-1 and TRBJ1-1; 7 bases line up with TRBD1. The sequenced material came from peripheral blood. The receptor was derived from a woman between 65 and 79 years old with acute or convalescent COVID-19. The CDR3 nucleotides are TGCGCCAGCAGCCTTGGGACAGTTGGACTGAACACTGAAGCTTTCTTT. Protein product: CASSLGTVGLNTEAFF.